This T cell receptor beta chain stems from a study of post-analysis software for immune sequencing data. Trimming stripped 4 bases from V and 8 bases from J, with 18 bases between. This CDR3 is 15 amino acids long. CDR1 is MGHRA, CDR2 YSYEKL, per germline. Incorporated into the TCR beta cDNA libraries were unique molecular identifiers, which served to reduce PCR and sequencing biases. Yield was roughly 0.5 million cDNA molecules from around 1 to 9.1 million T cells. TCRdb fed the PCR reads into MiXCR, producing one record per CDR3 protein. The table lists a few hundred thousand distinct CDR3 sequences, less than 35% of them singletons. This clonotype was seen only a few times. Its antigen is still unknown. Overall study results and limits: Strong co-clustering by F measure was seen for same-batch samples. Higher frequency in patients than in controls was seen for 5 or 6 TRBV segments, with TRBV5-6, TRBV5-1 and TRBV20-1 among them.

This chain links TRBV4-1 with TRBJ2-1; D remains ambiguous. The TCR sequence derives from a girl between 5 and 17 years old with multiple sclerosis. The specimen sequenced was blood. The CDR3: CASSLPARSQHEQFF. The CDR3 DNA reads as TGCGCCAGCAGCCTACCAGCAAGGAGTCAACATGAGCAGTTCTTC.